The following is a T cell receptor beta chain sequence with its context. The data originate from a study of T cells after yellow fever vaccination. Study in general: Low-cell-number fractions were prepared with SMART-Seq v4 Ultra Low Input.

Template-switching 5'RACE yielded the TCR cDNA; a universal primer site and UMIs were added in the process. TCRdb independently ran MiXCR on the 5' RACE reads; one entry per CDR3 protein. Of some 320,000 distinct CDR3 sequences listed, 7.5% to 9% are singletons. Germline V CDR1 and CDR2: LNHDA, SQIVND (reference sequence). Unmatched junction bases numbered 6, after V lost 4 bases and J lost 3 bases. The CDR3 extends over 15 amino acids. This specimen consisted of PBMCs, obtained on the day of the first yellow fever vaccination. This rearrangement joins TRBV19 to TRBJ2-7; 10 bases fit TRBD1. The clonotype was recovered from a man between 18 and 29 years old who received the YFV17D yellow fever vaccine. As DNA, the CDR3 is TGTGCCAGTAGTAGGCGTGGGGACAGGGGCTACGAGCAGTACTTC. Its translation: CASSRRGDRGYEQYF.